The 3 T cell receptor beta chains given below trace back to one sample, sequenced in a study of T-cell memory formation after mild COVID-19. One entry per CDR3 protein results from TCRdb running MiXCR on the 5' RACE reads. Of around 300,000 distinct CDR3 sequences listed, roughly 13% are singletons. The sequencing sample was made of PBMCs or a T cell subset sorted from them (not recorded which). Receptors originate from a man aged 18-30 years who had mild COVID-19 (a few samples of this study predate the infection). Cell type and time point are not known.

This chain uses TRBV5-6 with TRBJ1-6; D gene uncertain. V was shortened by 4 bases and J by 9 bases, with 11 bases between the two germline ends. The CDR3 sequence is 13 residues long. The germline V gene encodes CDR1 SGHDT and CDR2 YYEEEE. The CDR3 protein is CASSRMWASPLHF. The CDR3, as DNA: TGTGCCAGCAGCCGCATGTGGGCTTCACCCCTCCACTTT.

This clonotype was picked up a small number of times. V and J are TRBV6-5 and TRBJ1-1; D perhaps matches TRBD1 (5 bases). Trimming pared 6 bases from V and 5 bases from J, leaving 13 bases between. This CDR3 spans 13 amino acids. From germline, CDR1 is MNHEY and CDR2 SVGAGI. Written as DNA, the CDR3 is TGTGCCAGCAGCAGGGACTTGGGGACTGAAGCTTTCTTT. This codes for CASSRDLGTEAFF.

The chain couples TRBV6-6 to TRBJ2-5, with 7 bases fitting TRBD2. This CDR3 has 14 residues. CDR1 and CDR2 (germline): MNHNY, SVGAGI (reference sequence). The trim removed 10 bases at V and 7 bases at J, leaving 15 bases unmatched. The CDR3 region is CATQGASGVGTQYF. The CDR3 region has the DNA TGTGCCACCCAGGGCGCCAGCGGGGTTGGGACCCAGTACTTC.